This TCR beta chain was sequenced in a study of radiotherapy plus CTLA-4 blockade in lung cancer. Chemo-refractory metastatic non-small-cell lung cancer patients underwent focal radiation alongside CTLA-4 blockade with ipilimumab. General study points: Strongest reported response predictors: early blood clone changes and post-radiation interferon-beta.

Here immunoSEQ multiplex PCR was the method, and the copy in TCRdb shows in-frame clones only, minus some. The repertoire holds roughly 66,000 clones, with approximately 80% as singletons. To note about this clone: Its antigen is not known.

Source: peripheral blood, taken from a patient treated with radiotherapy plus ipilimumab. The TCR was taken from a human donor with non-small cell lung cancer who had a partial response to radiotherapy plus ipilimumab.

The CDR3 region is CASSREVNSPLHF. The DNA for the CDR3 is TGTGCCAGCAGTCGAGAGGTCAATTCACCCCTCCACTTT. The chain has TRBV2 and TRBJ1-6; D gene unclear. Germline-derived CDR1 and CDR2 are SNHLY and FYNNEI. Trimming stripped 5 bases from V and 7 bases from J, with 9 bases between. The length of the CDR3 is 13 residues.